Listed below are T cell receptor beta chains from one sample, sequenced in a study of blood T cell repertoires in COVID-19. TCRdb keeps only in-frame clones here, not all; method: immunoSEQ multiplex PCR. The repertoire holds 310,000 or so clones, roughly 87% seen once, with around 9% in the top ten. Material: PBMCs or T cells enriched from blood (not recorded which). These receptors came from a woman younger than 35 who had recovered from COVID-19. The CDR3 runs from the conserved cysteine through the conserved F or W. The order of the fields is D gene, V gene, clone size, J gene, CDR3 protein, CDR3 DNA. The D gene is left open where the match is weak. The size field is filled for only some rows; it gives once, few, many or a size class.

TRBD1	TRBV7-9	-	TRBJ1-4	CASSPRTGGAETNEKLFF	TGTGCCAGCAGCCCCAGGACAGGGGGCGCCGAAACTAATGAAAAACTGTTTTTT
-	TRBV6-2/TRBV6-3	-	TRBJ1-1	CASSSPHTTRPAGTEAFF	TGTGCCAGCAGTTCCCCTCATACCACCCGGCCGGCGGGTACTGAAGCTTTCTTT
-	TRBV19	-	TRBJ1-5	CASSIEQGPWPPQHF	TGTGCCAGTAGTATAGAGCAGGGCCCGTGGCCGCCCCAGCATTTT
-	TRBV3-1/TRBV3-2	-	TRBJ1-1	CASSQKPQEALRAFF	TGTGCCAGCAGCCAAAAGCCTCAGGAGGCTCTTCGGGCTTTCTTT
TRBD2	TRBV7-2	-	TRBJ2-7	CASSSRKKTTSGGSEQYF	TGTGCCAGCAGCTCCAGAAAAAAGACGACTAGCGGGGGCTCCGAGCAGTACTTC
-	TRBV19	-	TRBJ1-2	CASSPGERPHGYTF	TGTGCCAGTAGTCCTGGTGAGAGGCCCCATGGCTACACCTTC
-	TRBV5-4	-	TRBJ1-2	CASSGFQVIGYTF	TGTGCCAGCAGTGGGTTCCAGGTTATTGGCTACACCTTC
-	TRBV9	-	TRBJ2-3	CASRTGQSTDTQYF	TGTGCCAGCAGGACCGGACAGAGCACAGATACGCAGTATTTT
-	TRBV28	-	TRBJ1-2	CASMNSGRTGGYTF	TGTGCCAGCATGAATAGTGGGAGGACTGGGGGCTACACCTTC
TRBD1	TRBV24-1	-	TRBJ1-1	CATSDPRTGDTEAFF	TGTGCCACCAGTGATCCCAGGACAGGGGACACTGAAGCTTTCTTT
-	TRBV4-1	-	TRBJ2-7	CASSQGLRSGEQYF	TGCGCCAGCAGCCAGGGACTCCGCAGCGGCGAGCAGTACTTC
-	TRBV5-1	-	TRBJ2-1	CASSFAGTKEWGPNEQFF	TGCGCCAGCAGCTTCGCCGGGACTAAAGAGTGGGGGCCGAATGAGCAGTTCTTC
-	TRBV4-2	-	TRBJ2-1	CASSQPTGTNDGRSYNEQFF	TGTGCCAGCAGCCAACCCACAGGGACTAATGATGGCCGCTCCTACAATGAGCAGTTCTTC
TRBD1	TRBV6-6	-	TRBJ2-1	CASSYSAGQGAPEQFF	TGTGCCAGCAGTTACTCGGCAGGACAGGGGGCCCCTGAGCAGTTCTTC
TRBD2	TRBV3-1/TRBV3-2	-	TRBJ2-7	CASSQLGLGLSYEQYF	TGTGCCAGCAGCCAACTAGGACTAGGGCTTTCCTACGAGCAGTACTTC
TRBD2	TRBV9	-	TRBJ2-1	CASSARRGGYNEQFF	TGTGCCAGCAGCGCCCGGCGGGGGGGCTACAATGAGCAGTTCTTC
-	TRBV4-1	-	TRBJ2-3	CASSQFKATGPDTQYF	TGCGCCAGCAGCCAATTTAAAGCGACGGGTCCAGATACGCAGTATTTT
TRBD1	TRBV5-4	-	TRBJ1-4	CASSGQGIRRGFF	TGTGCCAGCAGCGGACAGGGGATACGGAGGGGGTTTTTT
TRBD1	TRBV7-2	-	TRBJ1-2	CASSRGTELYGYTF	TGTGCCAGCAGCAGGGGGACAGAACTTTATGGCTACACCTTC
TRBD2	TRBV7-2	-	TRBJ2-1	CASTPSGSVQDEQFF	TGTGCCAGCACCCCAAGCGGGAGTGTACAGGATGAGCAGTTCTTC
-	TRBV19	-	TRBJ1-1	CASNPRGRVNTEAFF	TGTGCCAGCAACCCCAGGGGCCGGGTGAACACTGAAGCTTTCTTT
-	TRBV6-1	-	TRBJ2-1	CASSLRALGDEQFF	TGTGCCAGCAGTCTCCGGGCCCTAGGGGATGAGCAGTTCTTC
-	TRBV19	-	TRBJ1-5	CASSFSGDQPQHF	TGTGCCAGTAGTTTCTCCGGGGATCAGCCCCAGCATTTT
-	TRBV7-6	once	TRBJ1-2	CASSLDGAGLSGYTF	TGTGCCAGCAGCTTAGATGGTGCGGGATTGAGCGGCTACACCTTC
TRBD1	TRBV19	-	TRBJ2-2	CASADRGDTGELFF	TGTGCCAGTGCTGACAGGGGAGACACCGGGGAGCTGTTTTTT
TRBD1	TRBV4-1	-	TRBJ1-5	CASSLRQGADSNQPQHF	TGCGCCAGCAGCCTCCGACAGGGGGCTGACAGCAATCAGCCCCAGCATTTT
-	TRBV2	-	TRBJ2-7	CASTPRSYEQYF	TGTGCCAGCACTCCCCGCTCCTACGAGCAGTACTTC
TRBD1	TRBV5-6	few	TRBJ1-1	CASSWTGTGNRDRF	TGTGCCAGCAGCTGGACCGGGACAGGCAACCGGGATCGCTTT
-	TRBV15	-	TRBJ2-3	CATSRDRQATDTQYF	TGTGCCACCAGCAGAGATCGACAGGCCACAGATACGCAGTATTTT
-	TRBV6-5	-	TRBJ2-7	CASKAGQISPEQYF	TGTGCCTCAAAGGCGGGACAGATCTCGCCCGAGCAGTACTTC
TRBD2	TRBV7-9	-	TRBJ2-1	CASSGRTSSSYNEQFF	TGTGCCAGCAGCGGACGGACTAGCAGCTCCTACAATGAGCAGTTCTTC
-	TRBV28	-	TRBJ1-5	CASHRDGEPQHF	TGTGCCAGCCACCGGGATGGAGAGCCCCAGCATTTT